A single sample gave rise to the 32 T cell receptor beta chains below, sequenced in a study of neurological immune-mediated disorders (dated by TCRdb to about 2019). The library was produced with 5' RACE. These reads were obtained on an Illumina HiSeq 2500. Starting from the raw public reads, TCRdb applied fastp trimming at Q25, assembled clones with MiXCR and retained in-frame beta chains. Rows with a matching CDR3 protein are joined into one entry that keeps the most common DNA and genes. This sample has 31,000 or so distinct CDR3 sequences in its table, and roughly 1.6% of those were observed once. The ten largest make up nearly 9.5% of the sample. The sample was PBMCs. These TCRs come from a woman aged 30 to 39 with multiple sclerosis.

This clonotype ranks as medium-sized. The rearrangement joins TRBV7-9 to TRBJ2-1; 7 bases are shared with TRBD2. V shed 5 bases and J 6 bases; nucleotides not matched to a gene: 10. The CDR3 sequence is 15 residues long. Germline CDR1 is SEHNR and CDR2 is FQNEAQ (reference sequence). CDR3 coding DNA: TGTGCCAGCAGCGATAGTCTAGCGGAGTTCAATGAGCAGTTCTTC. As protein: CASSDSLAEFNEQFF.

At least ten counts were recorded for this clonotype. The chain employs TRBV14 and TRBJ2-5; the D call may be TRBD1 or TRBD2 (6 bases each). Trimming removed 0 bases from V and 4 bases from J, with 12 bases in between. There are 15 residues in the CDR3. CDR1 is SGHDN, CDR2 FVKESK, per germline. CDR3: CASSQEGGIVETQYF. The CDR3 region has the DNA TGTGCCAGCAGCCAAGAGGGGGGCATAGTAGAGACCCAGTACTTC.

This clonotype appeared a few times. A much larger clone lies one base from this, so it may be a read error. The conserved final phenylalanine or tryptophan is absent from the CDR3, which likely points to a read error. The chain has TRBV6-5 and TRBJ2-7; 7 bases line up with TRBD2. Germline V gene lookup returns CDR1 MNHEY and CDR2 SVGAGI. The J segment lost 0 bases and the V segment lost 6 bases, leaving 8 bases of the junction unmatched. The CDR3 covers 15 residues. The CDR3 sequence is CASSPLGRSSYEQYC. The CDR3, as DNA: TGTGCCAGCAGCCCTCTCGGGAGGAGCTCCTACGAGCAGTACTGC.

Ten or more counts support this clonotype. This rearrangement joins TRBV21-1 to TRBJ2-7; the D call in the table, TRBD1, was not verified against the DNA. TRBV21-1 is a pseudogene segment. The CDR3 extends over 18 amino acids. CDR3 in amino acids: CASSNESATGDFSYEQYF. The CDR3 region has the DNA TGTGCCAGCAGCAACGAATCCGCGACAGGGGACTTCTCCTACGAGCAGTACTTC.

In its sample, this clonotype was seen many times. CDR3 sequence: CASTPRNIQYF. The CDR3 DNA sequence: TGTGCCAGCACCCCGAGGAACATTCAGTACTTC. V and J are TRBV6-5 and TRBJ2-4; no firm D call. Germline V gives CDR1 MNHEY, CDR2 SVGAGI. The CDR3 is 11 residues long. V was trimmed by 7 bases and J by 7 bases, leaving 8 bases between them.

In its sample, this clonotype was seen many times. The CDR3 here is CASSPGTTSNTGELFF. Written as DNA, the CDR3 is TGCGCCAGCAGTCCGGGGACAACCTCTAACACCGGGGAGCTGTTTTTT. The chain recombines TRBV5-1 with TRBJ2-2; possibly TRBD1 for D (6 bases). V was shortened by 5 bases and J by 2 bases, with 16 bases between the two germline ends. Germline V gives CDR1 SGHRS, CDR2 YFSETQ. This CDR3 has 16 residues.

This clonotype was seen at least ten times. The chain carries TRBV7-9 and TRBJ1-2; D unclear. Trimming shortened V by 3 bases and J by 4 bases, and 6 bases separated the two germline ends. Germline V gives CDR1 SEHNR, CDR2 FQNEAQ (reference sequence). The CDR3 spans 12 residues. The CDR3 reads CASSFQVYGYTF. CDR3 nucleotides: TGTGCCAGCAGCTTCCAGGTCTATGGCTACACCTTC.

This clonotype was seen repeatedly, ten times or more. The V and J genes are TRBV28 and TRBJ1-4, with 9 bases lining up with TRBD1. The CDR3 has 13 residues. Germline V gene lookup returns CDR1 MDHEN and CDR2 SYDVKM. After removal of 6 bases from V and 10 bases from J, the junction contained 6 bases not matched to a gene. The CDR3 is CASSLDRGGKLFF. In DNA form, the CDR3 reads TGTGCCAGCAGCCTTGACAGGGGGGGAAAACTGTTTTTT. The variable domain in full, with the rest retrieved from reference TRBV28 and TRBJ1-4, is DVKVTQSSRYLVKRTGEKVFLECVQDMDHENMFWYRQDPGLGLRLIYFSYDVKMKEKGDIPEGYSVSREKKERFSLILESASTNQTSMYLCASSLDRGGKLFFGSGTQLSVL.

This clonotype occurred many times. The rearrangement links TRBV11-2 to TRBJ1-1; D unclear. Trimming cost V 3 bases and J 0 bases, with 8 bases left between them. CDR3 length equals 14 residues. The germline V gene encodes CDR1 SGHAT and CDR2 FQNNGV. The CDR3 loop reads CASSFETLNTEAFF. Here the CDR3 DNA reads TGTGCCAGCAGCTTCGAGACCTTGAACACTGAAGCTTTCTTT.

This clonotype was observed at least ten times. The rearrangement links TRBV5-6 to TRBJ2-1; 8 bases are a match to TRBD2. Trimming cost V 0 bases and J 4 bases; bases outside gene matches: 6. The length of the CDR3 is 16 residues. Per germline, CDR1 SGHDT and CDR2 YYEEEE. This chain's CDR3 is CASSLVAGPPYNEQFF. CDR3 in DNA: TGTGCCAGCAGCTTGGTAGCGGGGCCCCCATACAATGAGCAGTTCTTC.

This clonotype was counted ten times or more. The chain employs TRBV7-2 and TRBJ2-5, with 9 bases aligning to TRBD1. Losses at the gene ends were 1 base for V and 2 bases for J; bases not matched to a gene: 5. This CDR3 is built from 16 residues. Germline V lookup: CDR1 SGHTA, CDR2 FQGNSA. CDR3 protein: CASSLGYRGRQETQYF. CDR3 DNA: TGTGCCAGCAGCTTAGGATACAGGGGGCGACAAGAGACCCAGTACTTC.

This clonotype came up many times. In DNA form, the CDR3 reads TGTGCCAGCAGGGAAACAGGGGACTATGGCTACACCTTC. It codes for CASRETGDYGYTF. J is TRBJ1-2 and V is TRBV6-6; 7 bases line up with TRBD1. CDR1 is MNHNY and CDR2 is SVGAGI in the germline V gene (reference sequence). The CDR3 totals 13 residues. With 6 bases clipped from V and 3 bases from J, the junction kept 4 bases outside the gene matches.

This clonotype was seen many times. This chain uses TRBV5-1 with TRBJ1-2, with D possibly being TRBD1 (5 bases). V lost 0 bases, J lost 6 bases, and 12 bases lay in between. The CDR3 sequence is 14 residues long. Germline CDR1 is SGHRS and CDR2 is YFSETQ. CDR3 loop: CASSLAQTGHGYTF. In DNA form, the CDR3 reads TGCGCCAGCAGCTTGGCCCAAACAGGCCATGGCTACACCTTC. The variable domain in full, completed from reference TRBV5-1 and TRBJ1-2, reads KAGVTQTPRYLIKTRGQQVTLSCSPISGHRSVSWYQQTPGQGLQFLFEYFSETQRNKGNFPGRFSGRQFSNSRSEMNVSTLELGDSALYLCASSLAQTGHGYTFGSGTRLTVV.

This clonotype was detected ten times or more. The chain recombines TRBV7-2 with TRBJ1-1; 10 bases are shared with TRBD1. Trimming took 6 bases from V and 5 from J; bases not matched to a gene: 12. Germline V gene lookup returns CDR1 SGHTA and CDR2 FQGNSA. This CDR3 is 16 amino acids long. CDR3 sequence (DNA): TGTGCCAGCAGTTCCGGGACAGGGGTGTATGTGACTGAAGCTTTCTTT. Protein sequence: CASSSGTGVYVTEAFF.

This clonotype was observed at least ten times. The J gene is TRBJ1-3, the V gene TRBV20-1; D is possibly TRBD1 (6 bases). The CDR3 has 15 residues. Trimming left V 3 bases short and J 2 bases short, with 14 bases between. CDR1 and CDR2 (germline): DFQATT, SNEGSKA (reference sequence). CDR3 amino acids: CSASGRGSAGNTIYF. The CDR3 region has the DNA TGCAGTGCTAGCGGCAGGGGCTCGGCTGGAAACACCATATATTTT.

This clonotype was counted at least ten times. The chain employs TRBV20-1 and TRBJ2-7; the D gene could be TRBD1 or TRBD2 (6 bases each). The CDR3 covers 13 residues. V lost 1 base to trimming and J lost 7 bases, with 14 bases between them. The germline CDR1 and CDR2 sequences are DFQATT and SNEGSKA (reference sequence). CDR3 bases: TGCAGTGCTAGAGTTCGGGGGCTGGGAGAGCAGTACTTC. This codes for CSARVRGLGEQYF.

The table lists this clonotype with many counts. CDR3 residues: CAKSGALGTQPQHF. Here the CDR3 DNA reads TGTGCCAAATCAGGGGCCCTGGGGACACAGCCCCAGCATTTT. The chain is built from TRBV24-1 and TRBJ1-5; D possibly corresponds to TRBD1 (6 bases). V shed 11 bases and J shed 7 bases, with 20 bases lying between them. This CDR3 region has 14 residues. From germline, CDR1 is KGHDR and CDR2 SFDVKD.

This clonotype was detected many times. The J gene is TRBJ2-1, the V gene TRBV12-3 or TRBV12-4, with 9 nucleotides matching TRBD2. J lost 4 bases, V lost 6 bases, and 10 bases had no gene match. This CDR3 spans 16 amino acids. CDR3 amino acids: CASRLRREGEYNEQFF. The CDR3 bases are TGTGCCAGCAGATTGAGGCGGGAGGGGGAATACAATGAGCAGTTCTTC.

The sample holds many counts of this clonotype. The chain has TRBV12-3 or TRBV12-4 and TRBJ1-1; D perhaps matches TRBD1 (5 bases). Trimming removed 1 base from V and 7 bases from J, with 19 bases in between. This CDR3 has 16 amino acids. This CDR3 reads CASSLGSARASSEAFF. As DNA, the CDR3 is TGTGCCAGCAGTTTAGGTTCCGCCAGGGCAAGCAGTGAAGCTTTCTTT.

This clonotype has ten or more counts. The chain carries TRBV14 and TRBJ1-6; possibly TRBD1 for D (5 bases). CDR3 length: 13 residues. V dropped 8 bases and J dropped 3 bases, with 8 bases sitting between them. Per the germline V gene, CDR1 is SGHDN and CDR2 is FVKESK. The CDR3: CASQGDYNSPLHF. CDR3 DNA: TGTGCCAGCCAGGGAGACTATAATTCACCCCTCCACTTT.

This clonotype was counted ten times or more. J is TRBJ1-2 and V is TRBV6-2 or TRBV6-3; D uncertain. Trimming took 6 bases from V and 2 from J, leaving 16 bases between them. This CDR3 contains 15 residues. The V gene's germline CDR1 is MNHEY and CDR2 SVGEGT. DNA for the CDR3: TGTGCCAGCAGCTCCGGGGAGATAATAAACTATGGCTACACCTTC. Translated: CASSSGEIINYGYTF.

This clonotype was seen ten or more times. This CDR3 reads CASSLTVVEYGYTF. The CDR3 DNA reads TGTGCCAGCAGCTTAACAGTGGTAGAATATGGCTACACCTTC. The chain uses TRBV7-9 and TRBJ1-2, with D hard to call. The CDR3 spans 14 residues. V was pared by 2 bases and J by 5 bases, with 12 bases between. Germline CDR1 SEHNR, CDR2 FQNEAQ (reference sequence).

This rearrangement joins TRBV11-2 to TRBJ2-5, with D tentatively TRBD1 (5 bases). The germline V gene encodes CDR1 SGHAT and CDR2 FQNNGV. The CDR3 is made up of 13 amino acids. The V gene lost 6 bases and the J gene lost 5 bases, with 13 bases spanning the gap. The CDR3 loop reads CASREKGRETQYF. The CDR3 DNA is TGTGCCAGCAGGGAAAAGGGGCGGGAGACCCAGTACTTC.

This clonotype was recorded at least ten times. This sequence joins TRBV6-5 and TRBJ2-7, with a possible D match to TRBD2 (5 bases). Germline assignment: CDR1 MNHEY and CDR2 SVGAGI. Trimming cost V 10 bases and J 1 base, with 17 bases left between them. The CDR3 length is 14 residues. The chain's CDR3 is CATQKPSISYEQYF. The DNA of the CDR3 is TGTGCCACCCAAAAACCTAGCATATCCTACGAGCAGTACTTC.

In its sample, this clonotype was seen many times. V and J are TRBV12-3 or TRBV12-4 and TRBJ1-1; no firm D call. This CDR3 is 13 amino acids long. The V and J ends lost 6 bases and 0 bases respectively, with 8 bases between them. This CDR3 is CASSKTVNTEAFF. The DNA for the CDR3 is TGTGCCAGCAGCAAAACAGTGAACACTGAAGCTTTCTTT.

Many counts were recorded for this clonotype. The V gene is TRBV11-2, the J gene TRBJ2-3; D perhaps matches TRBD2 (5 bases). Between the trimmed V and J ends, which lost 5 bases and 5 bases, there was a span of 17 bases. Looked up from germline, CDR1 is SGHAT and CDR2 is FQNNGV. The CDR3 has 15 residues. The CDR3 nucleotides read TGTGCCAGCAGCATAGTTAGGCGGGCGGTAGATACGCAGTATTTT. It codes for CASSIVRRAVDTQYF.

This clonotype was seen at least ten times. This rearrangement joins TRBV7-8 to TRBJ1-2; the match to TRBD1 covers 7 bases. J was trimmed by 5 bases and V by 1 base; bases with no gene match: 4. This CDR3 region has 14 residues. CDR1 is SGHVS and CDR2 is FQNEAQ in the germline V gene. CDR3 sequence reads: CASSLVIQGYGYTF. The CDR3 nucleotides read TGTGCCAGCAGCTTAGTCATACAGGGGTATGGCTACACCTTC.

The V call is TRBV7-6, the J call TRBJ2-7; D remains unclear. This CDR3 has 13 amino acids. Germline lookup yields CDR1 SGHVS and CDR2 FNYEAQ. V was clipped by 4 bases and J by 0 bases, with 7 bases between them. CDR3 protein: CASSSRSSYEQYF. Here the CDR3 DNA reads TGTGCCAGCAGCTCGAGGAGCTCCTACGAGCAGTACTTC.

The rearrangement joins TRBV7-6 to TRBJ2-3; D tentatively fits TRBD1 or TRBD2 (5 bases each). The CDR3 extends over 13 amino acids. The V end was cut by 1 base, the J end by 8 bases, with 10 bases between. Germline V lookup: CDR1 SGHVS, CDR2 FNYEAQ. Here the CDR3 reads CASSLVEGSTQYF. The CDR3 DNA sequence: TGTGCCAGCAGCTTAGTAGAGGGGTCTACGCAGTATTTT.

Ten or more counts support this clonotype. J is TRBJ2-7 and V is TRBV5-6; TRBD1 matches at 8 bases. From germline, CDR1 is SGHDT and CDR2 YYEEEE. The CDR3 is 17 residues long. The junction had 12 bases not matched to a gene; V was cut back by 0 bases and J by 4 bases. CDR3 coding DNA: TGTGCCAGCAGCTTGGTACGGGACAGGTTCCTTCGGTACGAGCAGTACTTC. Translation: CASSLVRDRFLRYEQYF. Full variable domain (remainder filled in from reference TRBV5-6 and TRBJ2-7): DAGVTQSPTHLIKTRGQQVTLRCSPKSGHDTVSWYQQALGQGPQFIFQYYEEEERQRGNFPDRFSGHQFPNYSSELNVNALLLGDSALYLCASSLVRDRFLRYEQYFGPGTRLTVT.

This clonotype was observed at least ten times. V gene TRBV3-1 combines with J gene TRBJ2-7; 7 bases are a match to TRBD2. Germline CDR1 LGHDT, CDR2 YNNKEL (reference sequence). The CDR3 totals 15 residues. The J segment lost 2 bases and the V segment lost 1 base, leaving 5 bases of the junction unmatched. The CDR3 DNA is TGTGCCAGCAGCCAAGCCCCTAGCGGCACCTACGAGCAGTACTTC. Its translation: CASSQAPSGTYEQYF.

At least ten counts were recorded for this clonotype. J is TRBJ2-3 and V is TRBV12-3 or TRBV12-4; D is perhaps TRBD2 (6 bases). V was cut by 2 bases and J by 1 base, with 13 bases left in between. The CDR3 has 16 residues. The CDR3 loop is CASSLYQRARTDTQYF. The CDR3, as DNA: TGTGCCAGCAGTTTATACCAGCGGGCACGCACAGATACGCAGTATTTT.